A single sample gave rise to the 8 T cell receptor beta chains below, sequenced in a study of CD8+CD57+ T cells in acquired aplastic anemia. Genomic DNA templated the TCR beta VDJ and CDR3 profiling. TCRdb reprocessed the reads via MiXCR and lists one record per CDR3 protein. Of roughly 130,000 distinct CDR3 sequences in the sample, around 50% were seen once. The sample was sorted CD4+, CD8+, or CD8+CD57+ T cells (not recorded which) from PBMCs. All receptors come from a human donor in good health, serving as a control.

V usage is TRBV6-1 and J usage is TRBJ2-3; 9 positions agree with TRBD2. J gave up 3 bases and V 4 bases, and 8 bases lay outside the gene matches. The germline V gene has CDR1 MNHNS and CDR2 SASEGT. The CDR3 has 16 residues. CDR3 nucleotides: TGTGCCAGCAGTGCGGCTAGCGGGGATTGGACAGATACGCAGTATTTT. Its translation is CASSAASGDWTDTQYF.

This clonotype has a count of ten or more. Written as DNA, the CDR3 is TGTGCCAGCAGCTCCCAGGAGGGGAGTGAAGCTTTCTTT. Residues: CASSSQEGSEAFF. The rearrangement uses TRBV7-9 and TRBJ1-1; TRBD1 is a possible D gene (5 bases). V gave up 4 bases and J gave up 7 bases, with 13 bases separating them. This CDR3 is built from 13 residues. The germline V gene has CDR1 SEHNR and CDR2 FQNEAQ (reference sequence).

This clonotype was found a few times. The V call is TRBV9, the J call TRBJ1-1, with a tentative D call TRBD1 (5 bases). Germline lookup yields CDR1 SGDLS and CDR2 YYNGEE. The CDR3 sequence is 13 residues long. V lost 4 bases, J lost 4 bases, and 11 bases lay in between. The chain's CDR3 is CASSLAQATEAFF. The DNA of the CDR3 is TGTGCCAGCAGCTTAGCACAGGCCACTGAAGCTTTCTTT. Based on the CDR3 plus reference TRBV9 and TRBJ1-1, the full variable domain is DSGVTQTPKHLITATGQRVTLRCSPRSGDLSVYWYQQSLDQGLQFLIQYYNGEERAKGNILERFSAQQFPDLHSELNLSSLELGDSALYFCASSLAQATEAFFGQGTRLTVV.

Worth noting for this clonotype: Germline and junction disagree at one end, which may indicate a read error. The chain joins TRBV2 to TRBJ2-1; 8 positions match TRBD1. Looked up from germline, CDR1 is SNHLY and CDR2 is FYNNEI. CDR3 size: 10 residues. The CDR3 DNA is TGTGCCAGCAATACGGGACAGGTAATCTTC. This encodes CASNTGQVIF.

This chain links TRBV6-1 with TRBJ1-6; D is undetermined. The germline V gene encodes CDR1 MNHNS and CDR2 SASEGT. The V end was cut by 8 bases, the J end by 4 bases, with 9 bases between. The CDR3 length is 13 residues. CDR3 residues: CASGEAYNSPLHF. DNA of the CDR3: TGTGCCAGCGGGGAAGCTTATAATTCACCCCTCCACTTT.

The chain links TRBV11-1 to TRBJ2-2; no clear D gene. Germline V gives CDR1 SGHAT, CDR2 FQDESV (reference sequence). V dropped 0 bases and J dropped 0 bases, with 14 bases sitting between them. The CDR3 covers 18 residues. This CDR3 is CASSLALDGPTNTGELFF. The CDR3 DNA reads TGTGCCAGCAGCTTAGCCCTGGACGGACCAACGAACACCGGGGAGCTGTTTTTT.

The V call is TRBV10-3, the J call TRBJ2-7; tentative D call: TRBD2 (5 bases). V dropped 7 bases and J dropped 4 bases, with 8 bases sitting between them. The CDR3 has 11 amino acids. The germline CDR1 and CDR2 sequences are ENHRY and SYGVKD. CDR3 sequence reads: CAITTGYEQYF. For the CDR3, the DNA is TGTGCCATCACGACGGGGTACGAGCAGTACTTC.

V usage is TRBV4-3 and J usage is TRBJ2-1, with 15 nucleotides matching TRBD2. The CDR3 contains 15 residues. In germline, CDR1 is LGHNA, CDR2 YSLEER. The J segment lost 10 bases and the V segment lost 4 bases, leaving 5 bases of the junction unmatched. As DNA, the CDR3 is TGCGCCAGCAGCCCAGGGACTAGCGGGGGGCGGGAGCAGTTCTTC. The encoded protein is CASSPGTSGGREQFF.